This TCR beta chain was identified during a study of regulatory T cells in long-lasting Graves disease (dated by TCRdb to the early 2020s). Broadly, across the study: Persistent Graves' disease was defined as antithyroid drug treatment for over 5 years with persistently positive TSH receptor autoantibodies. Peripheral blood TCR sequencing and RNA sequencing compared persistent Graves' disease patients with newly diagnosed Graves' disease patients. The study was conducted in China and was registered as a clinical trial. A total of around 35 samples underwent TCR sequencing, from roughly 13 patients with persistent Graves' disease and some 20 patients with newly diagnosed Graves' disease. In the clinical cohort, patients with persistent Graves' disease had used antithyroid drugs for an average of around 9.9 years.

Points the paper makes about the study in general: Because the primary lesion, thyroid tissue, could not be accessed, the study looked at peripheral blood alone. The small sample size was acknowledged by the authors as a limitation that may reduce accuracy. TRBV28, TRBJ1-2 and TRBJ2-5 were preferentially used in persistent disease, while TRBV20-1 and TRBJ2-1 were favored in newly diagnosed disease. Only the TCR beta chain was sequenced and analyzed. Compared with newly diagnosed patients, persistent Graves' disease patients had lower TCR Shannon entropy and fewer highly expanded clones, which suggests clonal expansion. Persistent patients shared more public clonotypes among themselves (around 3,000) than newly diagnosed patients did (about 970).

This clonotype was detected ten times or more. Its recognized antigen is unknown. Nothing much larger sits one base from this clone, and base qualities are not available. What the time point label conveys for this sample: persistent/refractory GD, antithyroid drugs over 5 years with positive TRAb. For both TCR sequencing and RNA sequencing, RNA was extracted from PBMCs in TRIzol. The diagnosis of Graves' disease was made according to American Thyroid Association guidelines. Patients were recruited from an endocrinology department in Xi'an, China. From each patient, nine milliliters of peripheral blood was collected into an EDTA anticoagulant tube. Ficoll Paque Plus density gradient separation was used to isolate PBMCs, and no further T cell sorting was done. An Agilent 2100 Bioanalyzer and agarose gel were used to assess RNA quality, and a NanoDrop 2000 was used to measure RNA concentration. The CDR3 has 15 amino acids, counting the end cysteine and phenylalanine. Just the 45-base CDR3 DNA is kept, in frame starting at base 1. The V end gives up 5 bases and the J end 8 bases, leaving 10 bases in the junction not matched to a gene. The germline V gene supplies CDR1 SGHTA and CDR2 FQGNSA.

Library preparation was by multiplex PCR. Sequencing relied on an Illumina HiSeq 4000. To build TCR beta libraries, CDR3 regions were amplified by Arm-PCR using iRepertoire HTBI primers. Before sequencing, the PCR products went through gel purification. In the source study's methods: Across samples, 62 TRBV and 14 TRBJ segments were identified and used for gene usage analysis of CDR3 amino acid clonotypes. Filtered high-quality paired reads were merged into contigs using COPE and FqMerger. BLAST was used to align contigs to IMGT TRBV, TRBD and TRBJ reference genes, and CDR3 was defined according to IMGT. Highly expanded clones were defined as clonotypes with a frequency above 0.1%. Shannon entropy served as the measure of repertoire diversity, while the Gini coefficient captured V-J evenness. A clonotype found in more than one individual was treated as public. The public sequencing data were trimmed at Q25 with fastp and processed into clonotypes with MiXCR by TCRdb, which kept only in-frame beta chains. Entries are consolidated by CDR3 protein sequence, retaining the most common genes and DNA. TCRdb's processing, not the authors', yielded these V and J calls. The sample data list a few hundred thousand distinct CDR3 sequences, and about 20% of these were observed just once. The ten largest make up around 12% of the sample.

The rearranged chain carries TRBV7-2 and TRBJ1-4; TRBD1 aligns with 8 central bases. The TCR sequence derives from a female donor with Graves disease. Sequences were derived from peripheral blood mononuclear cells (PBMCs), sampled when the disease was refractory, from a patient treated with antithyroid drugs. The nucleotide sequence reads TGTGCCAGCAGCCAGCGGACAGGGTCGGGGGAAAAACTGTTTTTT. This encodes CASSQRTGSGEKLFF.